The 32 T cell receptor beta chains below were found in one sample sequenced in a study of human T cells and chemical hapten exposure. The time point denotes: patch test 1, 2 weeks after DPC sensitization. Stated treatment: therapeutic diphenylcyclopropenone sensitization with weekly scalp DPC. TCRdb independently ran MiXCR on the RACE reads; one entry per CDR3 protein. The sample shows around 120,000 distinct CDR3 sequences, roughly 13% of them seen only once. Source: whole blood, taken in connection with sensitization to the hapten diphenylcyclopropenone (DPC). Receptors originate from a young man with alopecia areata. Some clones in this sample may be carry-over from other donors' samples.

The V call is TRBV7-9, the J call TRBJ2-7, with D unclear. Germline V CDR1 and CDR2: SEHNR, FQNEAQ (reference sequence). This CDR3 has 12 residues. The ends were cut back, 1 base at V and 2 bases at J, with 3 bases in the middle. Written as DNA, the CDR3 is TGTGCCAGCAGCTTAGATACCTACGAGCAGTACGTC. Protein sequence: CASSLDTYEQYV.

The genes are TRBV5-1 and TRBJ2-2; 10 bases agree with TRBD1. The CDR3 is made up of 16 amino acids. CDR1 and CDR2 from the germline V gene are SGHRS and YFSETQ. The J segment lost 3 bases and the V segment lost 4 bases, leaving 6 bases of the junction unmatched. The CDR3 region is CASSLMTGGDTGELFF. CDR3 in DNA: TGCGCCAGCAGCCTAATGACAGGGGGCGACACCGGGGAGCTGTTTTTT.

J is TRBJ1-1 and V is TRBV29-1; D gene ambiguous. This CDR3 comprises 12 residues. Germline V gives CDR1 SQVTM, CDR2 ANQGSEA. Trimming left V 6 bases short and J 4 bases short, with 12 bases between. CDR3 protein: CSVFGELTEAFF. CDR3 sequence (DNA): TGCAGCGTCTTCGGGGAGCTCACTGAAGCTTTCTTT.

The chain uses TRBV10-1 and TRBJ1-1; D might be TRBD1 (5 bases). Germline V gives CDR1 WNHNN, CDR2 SYGVQD (reference sequence). The V end lost 2 bases, the J end lost 2 bases, and 15 bases lay between the germline ends. This CDR3 has 16 amino acids. The CDR3 bases are TGCGCCAGCAGTGAGAGGCAGGGTTTGGATAACACTGAAGCTTTCTTT. This gives the protein CASSERQGLDNTEAFF.

This clonotype was observed a handful of times. The rearrangement links TRBV6-6 to TRBJ2-7, with D perhaps assigned TRBD1 or TRBD2 (5 bases each). This CDR3 has 14 amino acids. The germline V gene has CDR1 MNHNY and CDR2 SVGAGI (reference sequence). Deletions cut 5 bases from V and 2 bases from J, with 13 bases between. The CDR3 DNA follows: TGTGCCAGCAGTCCGGCCGGGACCCCCTACGAGCAGTACTTC. Translated: CASSPAGTPYEQYF.

The sample holds a few counts of this clonotype. This sequence joins TRBV10-3 and TRBJ2-3; TRBD2 matches at 7 bases. From germline, CDR1 is ENHRY and CDR2 SYGVKD. The CDR3 runs to 15 residues. V was clipped by 8 bases and J by 0 bases; unmatched bases: 8. The CDR3 coding sequence is TGTGCCATCCAAAGCGGGGCAATTAGCACAGATACGCAGTATTTT. Its protein is CAIQSGAISTDTQYF.

The chain couples TRBV7-2 to TRBJ1-1, with D maybe TRBD1 (6 bases). Germline V CDR1 and CDR2: SGHTA, FQGNSA. The CDR3 is made up of 14 amino acids. The V end lost 5 bases, the J end lost 4 bases, and 14 bases lay between the germline ends. CDR3 bases: TGTGCCAGCAGCCCCCAGACAGGTTCCACTGAAGCTTTCTTT. Its protein is CASSPQTGSTEAFF.

This chain joins TRBV11-2 and TRBJ1-1; 10 bases agree with TRBD1. J was trimmed by 6 bases and V by 4 bases; bases with no gene match: 2. From germline, CDR1 is SGHAT and CDR2 FQNNGV. This CDR3 is 13 amino acids long. As DNA, the CDR3 is TGTGCCAGCAGCTGGGACAGGGGTGCTGAAGCTTTCTTT. Its protein product is CASSWDRGAEAFF.

This clonotype was observed a handful of times. The chain has TRBV4-1 and TRBJ1-2; weak D call: TRBD1 (6 bases). Germline CDR1 MGHRA, CDR2 YSYEKL. The V and J ends lost 1 base and 6 bases respectively, with 15 bases between them. This CDR3 comprises 15 residues. The CDR3 coding sequence is TGCGCCAGCAGCCAAGCCAGGGGAGGTCGGCATGGCTACACCTTC. This translates into CASSQARGGRHGYTF.

A note on this clonotype: This may be a read error: a much more frequent sequence differs by one nucleotide. The J gene is TRBJ2-3, the V gene TRBV7-6, with a tentative D call TRBD1 (5 bases). Germline V gene lookup returns CDR1 SGHVS and CDR2 FNYEAQ. This CDR3 has 16 amino acids. The CDR3 DNA reads TGTGACAGCAGCTTTCAGTCCGGCCAGGGCGCAGATACGCAGTATTTT. As protein: CDSSFQSGQGADTQYF.

This clonotype was counted between two and nine times. This chain links TRBV3-1 with TRBJ2-7, with TRBD2 matching over 7 bases. The CDR3 sequence is 16 residues long. The junction had 10 bases not matched to a gene; V was cut back by 1 base and J by 4 bases. The germline CDR1 and CDR2 sequences are LGHDT and YNNKEL (reference sequence). CDR3 DNA: TGTGCCAGCAGCCAAGCTCGGCCAGCGGGGCGGTACGAGCAGTACTTC. Encoded protein: CASSQARPAGRYEQYF.

The sample holds many counts of this clonotype. The CDR3 reads CASSLGQYSNQPQHF. CDR3 nucleotides: TGCGCCAGCAGCTTGGGACAGTATAGCAATCAGCCCCAGCATTTT. The chain is built from TRBV5-1 and TRBJ1-5; D might be TRBD1 (5 bases). Trimming left V 0 bases short and J 0 bases short, with 7 bases between. CDR1 and CDR2 (germline): SGHRS, YFSETQ. This CDR3 has 15 amino acids.

This clonotype appeared many times. The chain uses TRBV2 and TRBJ2-2, with 9 nucleotides matching TRBD1. The V gene's germline CDR1 is SNHLY and CDR2 FYNNEI. V lost 6 bases, J lost 5 bases, and 7 bases stayed unmatched. This CDR3 is 15 amino acids long. As DNA, the CDR3 is TGTGCCAGCAGACTGGACAGGGGTCGTACCGGGGAGCTGTTTTTT. Translation gives CASRLDRGRTGELFF.

The chain employs TRBV11-2 and TRBJ2-6; D may be TRBD1 (6 bases). CDR3 size: 16 residues. With 4 bases removed from V and 2 bases from J, the gap between germline ends came to 12 bases. Germline CDR1 is SGHAT and CDR2 is FQNNGV. The CDR3 reads CASSSTRGTGANVLTF. As DNA, the CDR3 is TGTGCCAGCAGCTCGACCAGGGGAACTGGGGCCAACGTCCTGACTTTC.

The CDR3 spells CASSFRQGDTEAFF. The CDR3 DNA follows: TGTGCCAGCAGTTTTCGGCAAGGGGACACTGAAGCTTTCTTT. This chain links TRBV12-3 or TRBV12-4 with TRBJ1-1; possible D gene TRBD1, 5 bases. The ends were cut back, 3 bases at V and 3 bases at J, with 11 bases in the middle. The CDR3 has 14 residues.

The chain employs TRBV6-2 or TRBV6-3 and TRBJ1-1; D not resolved. This CDR3 is 13 amino acids long. The germline gives CDR1 MNHEY, CDR2 SVGEGT. V was shortened by 2 bases and J by 11 bases, with 15 bases between the two germline ends. The CDR3 nucleotides are TGTGCCAGCAGTTACACTGGTGGCTTCGGGGCTTTCTTT. Translated, it gives CASSYTGGFGAFF.

In this sample, this clonotype turned up many times. The genes are TRBV6-2 or TRBV6-3 and TRBJ1-1, with D perhaps TRBD1 (5 bases). The CDR3 loop spans 13 amino acids. Trimming removed 5 bases at V and 9 bases at J, with 16 bases between. Germline loops: CDR1 MNHEY, CDR2 SVGEGT. CDR3: CASSPRDRGKAFF. Written as DNA, the CDR3 is TGTGCCAGCAGTCCCCGGGACCGGGGGAAAGCTTTCTTT.

In this sample, this clonotype turned up a few times. This chain connects TRBV7-6 to TRBJ1-1; D unclear. Deletions cut 2 bases from V and 2 bases from J, with 9 bases between. Germline V gene data show CDR1 as SGHVS and CDR2 as FNYEAQ. CDR3 size: 14 residues. CDR3 nucleotides: TGTGCCAGCAGCTTATCAGGCACCAACACTGAAGCTTTCTTT. Its translation is CASSLSGTNTEAFF.

The chain has TRBV7-6 and TRBJ2-1; D may be TRBD2 (5 bases). Looked up from germline, CDR1 is SGHVS and CDR2 is FNYEAQ. The CDR3 consists of 19 residues. The V and J ends lost 1 base and 2 bases respectively, with 21 bases between them. For the CDR3, the DNA is TGTGCCAGCAGCTTAGTTTGGCTGGACTCTTACTCCCCCTACAATGAGCAGTTCTTC. Protein sequence: CASSLVWLDSYSPYNEQFF. Full variable domain (rest looked up from reference TRBV7-6 and TRBJ2-1): GAGVSQSPRYKVTKRGQDVALRCDPISGHVSLYWYRQALGQGPEFLTYFNYEAQQDKSGLPNDRFSAERPEGSISTLTIQRTEQRDSAMYRCASSLVWLDSYSPYNEQFFGPGTRLTVL.

This clonotype was detected a few times. The rearrangement joins TRBV13 to TRBJ1-1; D is ambiguous. Trimming removed 2 bases from V and 6 bases from J, with 4 bases in between. CDR1 and CDR2 (germline): PRHDT, FYEKMQ (reference sequence). The CDR3 is made up of 11 amino acids. As DNA, the CDR3 is TGTGCCAGCAGCTTAAGCGCTGAAGCTTTCTTT. Protein sequence: CASSLSAEAFF.

This clonotype has a handful of counts. The chain couples TRBV10-3 to TRBJ1-3, with 7 bases fitting TRBD1. After removal of 7 bases from V and 4 bases from J, the junction contained 7 bases not matched to a gene. CDR3 length: 14 amino acids. CDR1 and CDR2 (germline): ENHRY, SYGVKD. CDR3 in amino acids: CAITMTGLGNTIYF. The CDR3 bases are TGTGCCATCACCATGACAGGGCTGGGAAACACCATATATTTT.

There are many counts of this clonotype. This sequence joins TRBV29-1 and TRBJ2-3; perhaps TRBD1 as D (5 bases). CDR1 is SQVTM and CDR2 is ANQGSEA in the germline V gene. V was trimmed by 5 bases and J by 4 bases, leaving 16 bases between them. CDR3 size: 14 residues. CDR3 sequence reads: CSVCTGTTPDTQYF. CDR3 nucleotides: TGCAGCGTTTGCACAGGAACTACCCCAGATACGCAGTATTTT.

The rearrangement uses TRBV5-1 and TRBJ2-2; TRBD1 aligns across 8 bases. Germline V gene lookup returns CDR1 SGHRS and CDR2 YFSETQ. J lost 4 bases, V lost 4 bases, and 9 bases had no gene match. This CDR3 has 16 amino acids. This CDR3 is CASSDPRGRSTGELFF. CDR3 DNA: TGCGCCAGCAGCGACCCCAGGGGGCGCAGCACCGGGGAGCTGTTTTTT.

This rearrangement joins TRBV10-3 to TRBJ1-2; no firm D call. This CDR3 region has 13 residues. Germline CDR1 is ENHRY and CDR2 is SYGVKD. Trimming left V 3 bases short and J 2 bases short, with 7 bases between. The CDR3 coding sequence is TGTGCCATCAGTGAACAAACCAACTATGGCTACACCTTC. Its protein is CAISEQTNYGYTF.

This clonotype was recorded many times. The chain uses TRBV29-1 and TRBJ1-2; weak D call: TRBD1 (6 bases). This CDR3 contains 13 residues. Germline lookup yields CDR1 SQVTM and CDR2 ANQGSEA. V lost 5 bases to trimming and J lost 6 bases, with 16 bases between them. This chain's CDR3 is CSVHPRGRNGYTF. CDR3 nucleotide sequence: TGCAGCGTTCACCCCCGGGGGCGGAATGGCTACACCTTC.

This clonotype was observed many times. This chain joins TRBV6-6 and TRBJ2-1, with 11 bases matching TRBD1. The CDR3 is made up of 15 amino acids. CDR1 is MNHNY and CDR2 is SVGAGI in the germline V gene (reference sequence). After removal of 4 bases from V and 4 bases from J, the junction contained 3 bases not matched to a gene. CDR3: CASSSGQGGYNEQFF. Here the CDR3 DNA reads TGTGCCAGCAGTTCGGGACAGGGGGGATACAATGAGCAGTTCTTC.

This clonotype turned up a few times. This chain connects TRBV20-1 to TRBJ2-2, with 7 positions matching TRBD1. V shed 6 bases and J 3 bases; nucleotides not matched to a gene: 19. The CDR3 loop spans 18 amino acids. Germline V gene sequence: CDR1 DFQATT, CDR2 SNEGSKA (reference sequence). CDR3 DNA sequence: TGCAGTGCCTATAATTCCAAACCGGGACAGTGGGACACCGGGGAGCTGTTTTTT. Protein sequence: CSAYNSKPGQWDTGELFF.

This clonotype was recorded a few times. The chain employs TRBV5-1 and TRBJ1-6; D unresolved. CDR1 is SGHRS and CDR2 is YFSETQ in the germline V gene. Between the trimmed V and J ends, which lost 3 bases and 5 bases, there was a span of 15 bases. The CDR3 has 16 residues. Here the CDR3 reads CASSWTLQSNNSPLHF. The CDR3 bases are TGCGCCAGCAGCTGGACCCTACAGAGTAATAATTCACCCCTCCACTTT.

The sample holds a few counts of this clonotype. V and J are TRBV4-1 and TRBJ1-5; D is ambiguous. Germline V lookup: CDR1 MGHRA, CDR2 YSYEKL. CDR3 size: 15 residues. V shed 0 bases and J shed 0 bases, with 6 bases lying between them. The CDR3 is CASSQEGYSNQPQHF. CDR3 in DNA: TGCGCCAGCAGCCAAGAGGGGTATAGCAATCAGCCCCAGCATTTT.

This clonotype was seen at least ten times. The chain has TRBV29-1 and TRBJ1-1; possibly TRBD1 for D (5 bases). This CDR3 region has 16 residues. Germline V CDR1 and CDR2: SQVTM, ANQGSEA. V lost 5 bases and J lost 0, with 19 bases in between. The CDR3 sequence: CSVPNRSGQMNTEAFF. The CDR3 DNA is TGCAGCGTTCCCAATCGGTCAGGGCAGATGAACACTGAAGCTTTCTTT.

The chain uses TRBV28 and TRBJ1-2; D is unclear. The V gene's germline CDR1 is MDHEN and CDR2 SYDVKM. Trimming shortened V by 8 bases and J by 0 bases, and 10 bases separated the two germline ends. The CDR3 totals 13 residues. The CDR3 DNA follows: TGTGCCAGCGCCCTCGTTTCTAACTATGGCTACACCTTC. It specifies CASALVSNYGYTF.

Turning to this clonotype: A much larger clone lies a single base off, so this may be a read error. V gene TRBV3-1 combines with J gene TRBJ1-5; no firm D call. The CDR3 contains 16 residues. The V end lost 0 bases, the J end lost 3 bases, and 12 bases lay between the germline ends. The V gene's germline CDR1 is LGHDT and CDR2 YNNKEL (reference sequence). CDR3 coding DNA: TGTGCCAGCAGCCAAGACACACCGTTGACCAATCAGCCCCAGCATTTT. This encodes CASSQDTPLTNQPQHF.